Reported below is one TCR beta chain. Its antigen is as yet unknown. The repertoire was sequenced with immunoSEQ multiplex PCR; TCRdb's copy has only in-frame clones and lacks some. The sample holds roughly 180,000 clones, approximately 92% seen once. These data are taken from a study of T cell responses to AZD1222 COVID-19 vaccine. The study, taken as a whole, reports: Baseline serostatus was positive in only a handful of AZD1222 recipients. Spike-specific TCR breadth and depth both grew after two AZD1222 doses. Donors were largely white British and mainly female; clonal diversity was possibly underestimated.

V dropped 6 bases and J dropped 4 bases, with 13 bases sitting between them. The CDR3 length is 14 residues. CDR1 and CDR2 (germline): MNHEY, SVGAGI. The clonotype was recovered from an adult who received the MenACWY meningococcal vaccine as a control. Sample: peripheral blood, taken 28 days after the second dose of the MenACWY control vaccine. The chain uses TRBV6-5 and TRBJ1-5, with a weak D call TRBD1 (5 bases). Written as DNA, the CDR3 is TGTGCCAGCAGCCGCCGCGGGGGGAATCAGCCCCAGCATTTT. This sequence encodes CASSRRGGNQPQHF.